The 14 T cell receptor beta chains given below trace back to one sample, sequenced in a study of blood T cell repertoires in COVID-19. Profiled with immunoSEQ multiplex PCR; TCRdb holds only in-frame clones, not every one. The table shows roughly 670,000 clones, with 70% to 90% occurring only once. Sample: peripheral blood. Receptors originate from a woman between 18 and 29 years old with acute or convalescent COVID-19.

V gene TRBV5-6 combines with J gene TRBJ1-4; D gene uncertain. CDR1 is SGHDT and CDR2 is YYEEEE in the germline V gene. Trimming left V 1 base short and J 5 bases short, with 6 bases between. This CDR3 has 13 amino acids. The CDR3 nucleotides are TGTGCCAGCAGCTTGCTAGGAAATGAAAAACTGTTTTTT. Its translation is CASSLLGNEKLFF. Combining the CDR3 with reference TRBV5-6 and TRBJ1-4 gives the whole variable domain DAGVTQSPTHLIKTRGQQVTLRCSPKSGHDTVSWYQQALGQGPQFIFQYYEEEERQRGNFPDRFSGHQFPNYSSELNVNALLLGDSALYLCASSLLGNEKLFFGSGTQLSVL.

The chain carries TRBV5-4 and TRBJ2-3; 12 bases line up with TRBD2. This CDR3 has 17 amino acids. After removal of 4 bases from V and 1 base from J, the junction contained 7 bases not matched to a gene. Germline lookup yields CDR1 SGHNT and CDR2 YYREEE (reference sequence). The CDR3 protein is CASSPKTSGGRTDTQYF. In DNA, the CDR3 is TGTGCCAGCAGCCCGAAGACTAGCGGGGGCCGCACAGATACGCAGTATTTT.

J is TRBJ1-2 and V is TRBV7-8, with D unclear. V was shortened by 1 base and J by 5 bases, with 8 bases between the two germline ends. Germline V CDR1 and CDR2: SGHVS, FQNEAQ. The CDR3 loop spans 13 amino acids. CDR3 bases: TGTGCCAGCAGCTTAGGGCGGGCATATGGCTACACCTTC. It specifies CASSLGRAYGYTF.

The chain couples TRBV6-5 to TRBJ1-3, with 7 bases identical to TRBD1. CDR3 length equals 15 residues. The V and J ends lost 2 bases and 4 bases, in that order; junction bases with no gene match: 5. Germline V gene lookup returns CDR1 MNHEY and CDR2 SVGAGI. The CDR3 spells CASSYKRGRGNTIYF. DNA of the CDR3: TGTGCCAGCAGTTACAAGAGGGGGCGAGGAAACACCATATATTTT.

The chain employs TRBV7-7 and TRBJ2-2; TRBD2 matches at 7 bases. CDR1 is SSHAT, CDR2 FNYEAQ, per germline (reference sequence). The CDR3 extends over 15 amino acids. V shed 4 bases and J 3 bases; nucleotides not matched to a gene: 5. CDR3 amino acids: CASSSSRGDTGELFF. The CDR3 DNA is TGTGCCAGCAGCTCGTCTCGGGGGGACACCGGGGAGCTGTTTTTT.

A single count supports this clone. The V call is TRBV7-2, the J call TRBJ2-7; the match to TRBD1 covers 10 bases. This CDR3 has 14 amino acids. The ends lost 3 bases at V and 4 bases at J; junction bases unmatched: 3. Germline lookup yields CDR1 SGHTA and CDR2 FQGNSA. CDR3 DNA sequence: TGTGCCAGCAGCTTCCGGGACAGGGGTTACGAGCAGTACTTC. It yields the protein CASSFRDRGYEQYF.

The chain is built from TRBV5-1 and TRBJ1-1; D gene ambiguous. CDR3 length: 13 amino acids. CDR1 and CDR2 (germline): SGHRS, YFSETQ. V lost 2 bases to trimming and J lost 5 bases, with 10 bases between them. The CDR3 sequence: CASSFEGRTEAFF. The CDR3 region has the DNA TGCGCCAGCAGCTTCGAAGGGAGGACTGAAGCTTTCTTT.

V usage is TRBV20-1 and J usage is TRBJ2-1, with 9 bases fitting TRBD2. This CDR3 has 15 residues. Germline V gene lookup returns CDR1 DFQATT and CDR2 SNEGSKA (reference sequence). Trimming cost V 3 bases and J 9 bases; bases outside gene matches: 12. The CDR3 DNA reads as TGCAGTGCTAGTTTCGGGCGGGGGGGCCTCGCTGAGCAGTTCTTC. Protein sequence: CSASFGRGGLAEQFF.

This clone was observed a single time. This sequence joins TRBV6-1 and TRBJ1-5; D possibly corresponds to TRBD1 (5 bases). The germline V and J ends were trimmed by 4 bases and 1 base, with 20 bases remaining between them. The germline V gene encodes CDR1 MNHNS and CDR2 SASEGT. The CDR3 length is 18 residues. The CDR3 region has the DNA TGTGCCAGCAGTGCCGTTAAAGCCTGGGGGGGGAGCAATCAGCCCCAGCATTTT. This encodes CASSAVKAWGGSNQPQHF.

The chain joins TRBV7-9 to TRBJ2-7; possible D gene TRBD2, 5 bases. Germline V gene lookup returns CDR1 SEHNR and CDR2 FQNEAQ (reference sequence). There are 14 residues in the CDR3. Trimming stripped 8 bases from V and 4 bases from J, with 18 bases between. The CDR3 DNA reads TGTGCCAGCCCTGATGAGGGAGACGGTTACGAGCAGTACTTC. It codes for CASPDEGDGYEQYF.

The V and J genes are TRBV24-1 and TRBJ1-2, with D uncertain. The CDR3 length is 13 residues. From germline, CDR1 is KGHDR and CDR2 SFDVKD. The V and J ends lost 2 bases and 8 bases respectively, with 11 bases between them. CDR3 residues: CATSDSSLGGYTF. CDR3 nucleotide sequence: TGTGCCACCAGTGATTCCTCCCTCGGGGGCTACACCTTC.

The V call is TRBV15, the J call TRBJ1-6; D gene ambiguous. V lost 8 bases and J 7 bases, leaving 12 bases between the germline ends. The CDR3 sequence is 13 residues long. Germline values: CDR1 LNHNV, CDR2 YYDKDF (reference sequence). The CDR3, as DNA: TGTGCCACCTCTAGGGAGGGAAATTCACCCCTCCACTTT. This translates into CATSREGNSPLHF.

The chain is built from TRBV6-1 and TRBJ2-7; TRBD2 might be the D (5 bases). The CDR3 runs 16 residues. V lost 4 bases to trimming and J lost 0 bases, with 16 bases between them. Germline CDR1 is MNHNS and CDR2 is SASEGT. The CDR3 DNA reads as TGTGCCAGCAGTGGAAGGGAATGGGAGAGCTCCTACGAGCAGTACTTC. Residues: CASSGREWESSYEQYF.

V usage is TRBV6-5 and J usage is TRBJ1-6; D unresolved. The CDR3 sequence is 12 residues long. Trimming took 11 bases from V and 4 from J, leaving 9 bases between them. The germline V gene has CDR1 MNHEY and CDR2 SVGAGI. The DNA for the CDR3 is TGTGCCTCCCGGGAATATAATTCACCCCTCCACTTT. It is translated as CASREYNSPLHF.